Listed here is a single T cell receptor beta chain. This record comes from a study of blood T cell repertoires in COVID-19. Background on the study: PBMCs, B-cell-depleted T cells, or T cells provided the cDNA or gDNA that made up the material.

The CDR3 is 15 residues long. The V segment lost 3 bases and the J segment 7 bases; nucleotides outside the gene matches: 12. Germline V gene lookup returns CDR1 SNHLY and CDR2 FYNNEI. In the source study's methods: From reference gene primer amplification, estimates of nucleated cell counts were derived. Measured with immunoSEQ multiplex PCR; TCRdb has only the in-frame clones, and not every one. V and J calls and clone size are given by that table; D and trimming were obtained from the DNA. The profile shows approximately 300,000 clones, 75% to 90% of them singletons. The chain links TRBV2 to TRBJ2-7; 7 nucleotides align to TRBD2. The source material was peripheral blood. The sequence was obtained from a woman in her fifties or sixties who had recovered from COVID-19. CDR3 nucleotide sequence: TGTGCCAGCAGTGAGGCGGGAGTCACGATTGAGGAGCAGTACTTC. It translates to CASSEAGVTIEEQYF.